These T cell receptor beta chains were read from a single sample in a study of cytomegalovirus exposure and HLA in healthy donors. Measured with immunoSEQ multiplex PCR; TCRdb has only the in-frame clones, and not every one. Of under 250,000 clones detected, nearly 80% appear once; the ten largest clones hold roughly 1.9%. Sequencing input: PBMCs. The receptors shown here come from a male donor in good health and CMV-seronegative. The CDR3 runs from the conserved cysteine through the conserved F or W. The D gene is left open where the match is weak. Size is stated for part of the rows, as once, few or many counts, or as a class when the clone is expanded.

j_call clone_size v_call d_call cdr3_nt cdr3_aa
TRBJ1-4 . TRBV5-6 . TGTGCCAGCAGCTTGGATGCAGGGAATGAAAAACTGTTTTTT CASSLDAGNEKLFF
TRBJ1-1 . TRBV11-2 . TGTGCCAGCAGCTTAGACAAGTACGGAGCTTTCTTT CASSLDKYGAFF
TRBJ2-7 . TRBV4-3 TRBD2 TGCGCCAGCAGCCAAGGACTAGCGGGAGGGTCCTACGAGCAGTACTTC CASSQGLAGGSYEQYF
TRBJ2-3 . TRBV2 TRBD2 TGTGCCAGCCGATTCGGCGGGGGGGCCGATACGCAGTATTTT CASRFGGGADTQYF
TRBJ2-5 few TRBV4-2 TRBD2 TGTGCCAGCAGCCAAACCCCGGGACTAGCGGGGGCAACAGGGACCCAGTACTTC CASSQTPGLAGATGTQYF
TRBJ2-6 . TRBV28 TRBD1 TGTGCCAGCAGCGACACCCAGGGGGCGCGAGGGGCCAACGTCCTGACTTTC CASSDTQGARGANVLTF
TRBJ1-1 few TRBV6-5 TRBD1 TGTGCCAGCAGCGCGACAGGGAGCAACACTGAAGCTTTCTTT CASSATGSNTEAFF
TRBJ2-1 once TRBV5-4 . TGTGCCAGCAGCTTGGAGGGGGCGGGATCCTACAATGAGCAGTTCTTC CASSLEGAGSYNEQFF
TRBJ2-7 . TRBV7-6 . TGTGCCAGCAGCTGGGACATGGGCGAGCAGTACTTC CASSWDMGEQYF
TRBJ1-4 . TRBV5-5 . TGTGCCAGCAGCTTAAGCAGGGATGAAAAACTGTTTTTT CASSLSRDEKLFF
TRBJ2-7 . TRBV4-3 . TGCGCCAGCAGCCAAGATATAAGCGTCGGGCAGTACTTC CASSQDISVGQYF
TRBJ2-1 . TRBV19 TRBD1 TGTGCCAGTAGTCGACAGGGGCCTTCCTACAATGAGCAGTTCTTC CASSRQGPSYNEQFF
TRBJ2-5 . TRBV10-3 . TGTGCCATCAGTGCAGAAGAGACCCAGTACTTC CAISAEETQYF
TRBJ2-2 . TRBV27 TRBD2 TGTGCCAGCAGTTTCCTAGCGGGGGACAACACCGGGGAGCTGTTTTTT CASSFLAGDNTGELFF
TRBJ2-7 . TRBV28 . TGTGCCAGCAGTCCCCACGGGGACTTACTGTACGAGCAGTACTTC CASSPHGDLLYEQYF
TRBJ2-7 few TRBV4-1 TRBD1 TGCGCCAGCAGCCGGGACAGGGGAGCCTACGAGCAGTACTTC CASSRDRGAYEQYF
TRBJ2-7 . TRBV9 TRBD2 TGTGCCAGCAGCGTAGTGGCGGGAGCCCCCGGCGAGCAGTACTTC CASSVVAGAPGEQYF
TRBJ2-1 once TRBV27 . TGTGCCAGCAGTCACGGGACCTACAATGAGCAGTTCTTC CASSHGTYNEQFF
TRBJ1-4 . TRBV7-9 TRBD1 TGTGCCAGCAGCTTAGACAGGGGGAATGAAAAACTGTTTTTT CASSLDRGNEKLFF
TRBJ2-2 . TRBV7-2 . TGTGCCAGCATCCCTCAAAGGGGCACCGGGGAGCTGTTTTTT CASIPQRGTGELFF
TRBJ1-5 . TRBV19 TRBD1 TGTGCCAGTAGTATTGGGACAGGGCTACATCAGCCCCAGCATTTT CASSIGTGLHQPQHF
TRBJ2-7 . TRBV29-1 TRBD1 TGCAGCGCAGGACAGGCTAGCTCCTACGAGCAGTACTTC CSAGQASSYEQYF
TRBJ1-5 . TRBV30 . TGTGCCTGGAGTGGGGGGCCCAATCAGCCCCAGCATTTT CAWSGGPNQPQHF
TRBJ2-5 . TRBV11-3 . TGTGCCAGCAGCTTAGACCCTCAAGAGACCCAGTACTTC CASSLDPQETQYF
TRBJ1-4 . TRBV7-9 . TGTGCCAGCAGCTTAGGGCGACAGTCTAATGAAAAACTGTTTTTT CASSLGRQSNEKLFF
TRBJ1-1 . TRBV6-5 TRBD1 TGTGCCAGCAGTTACGGGAGCGACAGGGGGGCTTTCTTT CASSYGSDRGAFF
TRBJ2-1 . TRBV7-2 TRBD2 TGTGCCGGATCCAGGGCTAGCGGCTACAATGAGCAGTTCTTC CAGSRASGYNEQFF
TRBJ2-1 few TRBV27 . TGTGCCAGCATTGCCGCGGGGAAGGGGTACAATGAGCAGTTCTTC CASIAAGKGYNEQFF